This TCR beta chain was obtained from a study of T-cell memory formation after mild COVID-19. TCRdb called the 5' RACE reads again in MiXCR, with one record for every CDR3 protein. In the table there are over 300,000 distinct CDR3 sequences, 20% of which are singletons. The V end lost 0 bases, the J end lost 12 bases, and 17 bases lay between the germline ends. The germline gives CDR1 LGHNA, CDR2 YSLEER. The CDR3 extends over 15 amino acids. The TCR originated in a man aged 18 to 29 who had mild COVID-19 (a few samples of this study predate the infection). Cell type and time point are not known. This chain uses TRBV4-3 with TRBJ1-4; a weak D match, TRBD1 (6 bases). The sequencing sample was made of PBMCs or a T cell subset sorted from them (not recorded which). The CDR3, as DNA: TGCGCCAGCAGCCAAGAAAGAACCTTCGACAGGCAACTGTTTTTT. It is translated as CASSQERTFDRQLFF.